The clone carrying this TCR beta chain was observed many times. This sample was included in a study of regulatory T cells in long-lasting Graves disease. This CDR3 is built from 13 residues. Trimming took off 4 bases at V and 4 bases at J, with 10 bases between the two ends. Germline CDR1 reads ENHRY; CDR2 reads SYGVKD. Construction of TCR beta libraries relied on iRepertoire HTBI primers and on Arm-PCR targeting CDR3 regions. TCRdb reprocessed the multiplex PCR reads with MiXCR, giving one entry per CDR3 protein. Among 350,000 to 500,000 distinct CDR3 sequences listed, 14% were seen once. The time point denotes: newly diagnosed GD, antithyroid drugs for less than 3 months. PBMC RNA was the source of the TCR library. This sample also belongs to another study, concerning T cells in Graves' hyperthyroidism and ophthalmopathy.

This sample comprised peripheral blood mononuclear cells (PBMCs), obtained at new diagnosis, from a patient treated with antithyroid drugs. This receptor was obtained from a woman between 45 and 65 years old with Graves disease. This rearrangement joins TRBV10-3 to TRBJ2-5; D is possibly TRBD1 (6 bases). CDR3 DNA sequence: TGTGCCATCAGTGCAGGGGTTCTAGAGACCCAGTACTTC. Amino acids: CAISAGVLETQYF.